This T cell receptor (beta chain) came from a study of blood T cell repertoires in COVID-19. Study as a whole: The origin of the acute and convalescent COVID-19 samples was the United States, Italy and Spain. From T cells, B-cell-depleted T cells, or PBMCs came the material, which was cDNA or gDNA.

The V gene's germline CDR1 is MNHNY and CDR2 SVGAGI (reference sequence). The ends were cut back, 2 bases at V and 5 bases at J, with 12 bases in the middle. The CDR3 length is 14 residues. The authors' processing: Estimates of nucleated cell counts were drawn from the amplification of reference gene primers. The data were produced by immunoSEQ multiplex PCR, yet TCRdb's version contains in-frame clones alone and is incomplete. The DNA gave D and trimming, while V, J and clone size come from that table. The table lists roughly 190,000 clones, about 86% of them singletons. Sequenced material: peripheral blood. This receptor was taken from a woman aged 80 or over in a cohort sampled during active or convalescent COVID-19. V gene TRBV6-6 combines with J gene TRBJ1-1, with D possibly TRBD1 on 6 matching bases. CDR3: CASSYNRAQTEAFF. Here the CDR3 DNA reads TGTGCCAGCAGTTACAACAGGGCGCAAACTGAAGCTTTCTTT.